This record looks at one T cell receptor beta chain sequence and its context. Its antigen is not known. The record originates from a study of PD-L1 blockade in urothelial cancer. As for the study in general: Individuals in the cohort had been given 0 to 3 earlier chemotherapy regimens. Samples came from 3 weeks, at the second dose, and 6 weeks into treatment. Study-level results: Below-median pretreatment blood TCR clonality was associated with improved progression-free and overall survival.

Some clones are missing from TCRdb's copy, which holds only in-frame ones; the method was immunoSEQ multiplex PCR. The top ten hold around 25% of the sample, which has under 55,000 clones, roughly 90% seen once. Time point defined: pretreatment peripheral blood. This CDR3 spans 15 amino acids. V was trimmed by 7 bases and J by 2 bases, leaving 18 bases between them. In germline, CDR1 is SGHVS, CDR2 FQNEAQ. The chain joins TRBV7-8 to TRBJ2-7; D is possibly TRBD1 (6 bases). The sequence came from a donor at least 40 years old with urothelial cancer. Specimen: PBMCs, collected around atezolizumab (anti-PD-L1) treatment. The CDR3 sequence is CASTPGAGGPYEQYF. DNA of the CDR3: TGTGCCAGCACCCCAGGGGCAGGTGGGCCCTACGAGCAGTACTTC.